Given below is one TCR beta chain in context. CDR3 length equals 14 residues. This specimen comes from a study of blood T cell repertoires in COVID-19. Background on the study: Sites in the United States, Italy and Spain provided acute and convalescent COVID-19 samples. From T cells, B-cell-depleted T cells, or PBMCs came the material, which was cDNA or gDNA.

The authors' processing: For nucleated cells, counts were estimated from reference gene primer amplification. Produced via immunoSEQ multiplex PCR; TCRdb's table is partial and in-frame only. V, J and clone size derive from that table, while D and trimming were established from the DNA sequence. The data show around 130,000 clones, over 75% seen once. The sequence derives from a man aged 60 to 69 with active or convalescent COVID-19. The specimen was peripheral blood. The chain couples TRBV21-1 to TRBJ2-7; TRBD1 reflects the table's D call only, with no check against the DNA. TRBV21-1 represents a pseudogene. CDR3: CASANRRFSYEQYF. DNA of the CDR3: TGTGCCAGCGCTAACAGGAGATTCTCCTACGAGCAGTACTTC.